This T cell receptor beta chain was found in a study of cytomegalovirus exposure and HLA in healthy donors. General observations from the study: Reported results showed that the classifier diagnosed cytomegalovirus status with high specificity and sensitivity. Fewer N-insertions than the roughly 670-donor mean were reportedly shown by an Asian-associated ancestry cluster in a later analysis. Apart from CMV serostatus, no immune exposure information was available.

With respect to this clone: Its antigen is unknown.

The CDR3 loop spans 17 amino acids. Losses at the gene ends were 4 bases for V and 1 base for J; bases not matched to a gene: 5. Germline CDR1 reads SGHDT; CDR2 reads YYEEEE. It was with 60 Vbeta and 13 Jbeta primers that the PCR ran. Some clones are missing from TCRdb's copy, which holds only in-frame ones; the method was immunoSEQ multiplex PCR. The sample has around 140,000 clones, more than 75% seen once. The V call is TRBV5-6, the J call TRBJ1-4; 12 bases agree with TRBD1. Sequenced: PBMCs. This TCR came from a man younger than 30 in good health and CMV-seropositive. The CDR3 DNA is TGTGCCAGCAGCACCCGGGACAGGGGGCTAACTAATGAAAAACTGTTTTTT. Translated: CASSTRDRGLTNEKLFF.